The entry below describes one T cell receptor (beta chain). The sample comes from a study of blood T cell repertoires in COVID-19. Study summary: Material from acute and convalescent COVID-19 was sourced from the United States, Italy and Spain. The analysed material was cDNA or gDNA that came from T cells, B-cell-depleted T cells, or PBMCs.

Germline lookup yields CDR1 SGHDT and CDR2 YYEEEE. The V and J ends lost 0 bases and 8 bases, in that order; junction bases with no gene match: 2. The CDR3 loop spans 13 amino acids. In the source study's methods: Reference gene primer amplification yielded estimated nucleated cell counts. Data came from immunoSEQ multiplex PCR; TCRdb stores just in-frame clones and leaves some out. From that table come the V and J calls and clone size; the DNA was used to work out D and trimming. The sample shows 160,000 or so clones, roughly 89% of them seen only once. The sample comprised peripheral blood. The chain uses TRBV5-6 and TRBJ1-3, with 7 positions matching TRBD1. The TCR originated in a woman aged 45 to 65 with acute or convalescent COVID-19. The DNA of the CDR3 is TGTGCCAGCAGCTTGGACAGGGGATACACCATATATTTT. It encodes CASSLDRGYTIYF.